The count of the clone carrying this T cell receptor beta chain is one. Looked up from germline, CDR1 is SEHNR and CDR2 is FQNEAQ (reference sequence). The CDR3 length is 15 residues. V was clipped by 4 bases and J by 4 bases; unmatched bases: 3. This entry belongs to a study of blood T cell repertoires in COVID-19. On the study more broadly: Sample material is recorded as cDNA or gDNA derived from T cells, B-cell-depleted T cells, or PBMCs.

In the authors' workflow: By means of reference gene primer amplification, nucleated cell counts were estimated. This table comes from immunoSEQ multiplex PCR, and its TCRdb copy is limited to in-frame clones, with some not included. V and J calls and clone size come straight from that table; D and trimming were deduced from the DNA. The sample includes fewer than 70,000 clones, roughly 80% of them seen just once. This receptor was obtained from a human donor in a cohort sampled during active COVID-19. The material sequenced was peripheral blood. The J gene is TRBJ2-2, the V gene TRBV7-9, with TRBD2 matching 10 bases. The CDR3 coding sequence is TGTGCCAGCAGCTCCCTAGCGGGAGCCACCGGGGAGCTGTTTTTT. It specifies CASSSLAGATGELFF.